Below, 3 T cell receptor beta chains from the same sample are listed, as sequenced in a study of Ad26.COV2.S vaccination and SARS-CoV-2 variants. Treatment given: around 19 received Ad26.COV2.S at low or high dose, single or two shots; 5 received placebo; per-sample allocation not given. Sampling was done on day 63 after the first vaccine or placebo injection. Here immunoSEQ multiplex PCR was the method, and the copy in TCRdb shows in-frame clones only, minus some. The sample lists approximately 240,000 clones, roughly 90% occurring once. This specimen was peripheral blood, taken in a trial of Ad26.COV2.S vaccine versus placebo. The receptors were gathered from a person between 18 and 65 years old who received the Ad26.COV2.S COVID-19 vaccine or a placebo.

V usage is TRBV5-6 and J usage is TRBJ1-6; D may be TRBD1 (6 bases). This CDR3 has 16 residues. The germline gives CDR1 SGHDT, CDR2 YYEEEE. V shed 3 bases and J shed 6 bases, with 16 bases lying between them. The CDR3 DNA is TGTGCCAGCAGCTCGTTACAGGGTGGTCTTAATTCACCCCTCCACTTT. This gives the protein CASSSLQGGLNSPLHF.

The chain has TRBV1 and TRBJ2-1; the table assigns TRBD2, which was not confirmed against the DNA. TRBV1 is given as a pseudogene. The CDR3 sequence is 18 residues long. This CDR3 reads CTSSHTPPLAGRYNEQFF. CDR3 bases: TGCACCAGCAGCCATACCCCCCCCTTAGCGGGGAGGTACAATGAGCAGTTCTTC.

The V and J genes are TRBV13 and TRBJ2-1; 8 positions agree with TRBD1. Losses at the gene ends were 5 bases for V and 4 bases for J; bases not matched to a gene: 10. Germline CDR1 PRHDT, CDR2 FYEKMQ (reference sequence). This CDR3 region has 16 residues. CDR3 residues: CASSTPTGVIYNEQFF. The CDR3 region has the DNA TGTGCCAGCAGCACACCGACAGGGGTGATTTACAATGAGCAGTTCTTC.